The 9 T cell receptor beta chains listed next were all sequenced from one sample in a study of human T cells and chemical hapten exposure. Using its own MiXCR run on the RACE reads, TCRdb lists one record per CDR3 protein. The sample has around 110,000 distinct CDR3 sequences, around an eighth seen once. Time point indicated: patch test 1, 2 weeks after DPC sensitization. Treatment meaning: therapeutic diphenylcyclopropenone sensitization with weekly scalp DPC. This material consisted of whole blood, taken in connection with sensitization to the hapten diphenylcyclopropenone (DPC). The receptors here all came from a woman aged 50 to 60 with alopecia areata. Some clones in this sample may be carry-over from other donors' samples.

CDR3 coding DNA: TGTGCCAGCAGCGTCGGGGGTTATAATTCACCCCTCCACTTT. This gives the protein CASSVGGYNSPLHF. The rearrangement uses TRBV7-9 and TRBJ1-6; D is perhaps TRBD1 (5 bases). The V end lost 5 bases, the J end lost 4 bases, and 9 bases lay between the germline ends. This CDR3 region has 14 residues. Germline V CDR1 and CDR2: SEHNR, FQNEAQ (reference sequence).

This clonotype was observed a handful of times. This chain connects TRBV2 to TRBJ2-3; D perhaps matches TRBD1 (6 bases). Trimming shortened V by 7 bases and J by 4 bases, and 15 bases separated the two germline ends. Germline V gives CDR1 SNHLY, CDR2 FYNNEI. This CDR3 is built from 14 residues. The CDR3 sequence: CASKQGREADTQYF. The CDR3 nucleotides are TGTGCCAGCAAGCAGGGGCGAGAGGCAGATACGCAGTATTTT.

The V call is TRBV28, the J call TRBJ1-5, with no clear D. Trimming removed 8 bases at V and 7 bases at J, with 6 bases between. The CDR3 has 10 residues. The germline CDR1 and CDR2 sequences are MDHEN and SYDVKM. The CDR3 loop is CASGEQPQHF. The CDR3 DNA reads as TGTGCCAGCGGAGAACAGCCCCAGCATTTT.

This clonotype appeared many times. The chain carries TRBV7-2 and TRBJ1-2; no definite D call. This CDR3 spans 12 amino acids. Germline V gene data show CDR1 as SGHTA and CDR2 as FQGNSA. V was clipped by 2 bases and J by 3 bases, with 4 bases between them. CDR3 DNA: TGTGCCAGCAGCTTATTTGACTATGGCTACACCTTC. It specifies CASSLFDYGYTF.

V is TRBV2 and J is TRBJ1-2, with a weak D call TRBD1 (5 bases). CDR3 length: 13 residues. Germline values: CDR1 SNHLY, CDR2 FYNNEI. Trimming removed 11 bases at V and 4 bases at J, with 17 bases between. The CDR3 nucleotides are TGTGCCGGGGGGAAAGGGCAGCCCTATGGCTACACCTTC. As protein: CAGGKGQPYGYTF. Full variable domain (remainder filled in from reference TRBV2 and TRBJ1-2): EPEVTQTPSHQVTQMGQEVILRCVPISNHLYFYWYRQILGQKVEFLVSFYNNEISEKSEIFDDQFSVERPDGSNFTLKIRSTKLEDSAMYFCAGGKGQPYGYTFGSGTRLTVV.

The rearrangement links TRBV4-3 to TRBJ1-1; 10 bases map to TRBD1. Germline values: CDR1 LGHNA, CDR2 YSLEER. V lost 4 bases and J lost 5; bases outside the gene matches: 10. This CDR3 is 16 amino acids long. CDR3 in amino acids: CASSPDRGREGTEAFF. The CDR3 region has the DNA TGCGCCAGCAGCCCCGACAGGGGGCGGGAAGGAACTGAAGCTTTCTTT.

J is TRBJ2-5 and V is TRBV2; TRBD1 or TRBD2 may be the D gene (5 bases each). In germline, CDR1 is SNHLY, CDR2 FYNNEI. V lost 8 bases and J lost 0, with 13 bases in between. The CDR3 runs to 14 residues. The CDR3 loop reads CASRGPQYQETQYF. As DNA, the CDR3 is TGTGCCAGCCGGGGACCGCAGTACCAAGAGACCCAGTACTTC.

In this sample, this clonotype turned up many times. The J gene is TRBJ2-3, the V gene TRBV6-5, with a possible D match to TRBD2 (5 bases). CDR3 length equals 12 residues. V lost 6 bases to trimming and J lost 3 bases, with 7 bases between them. Germline lookup yields CDR1 MNHEY and CDR2 SVGAGI. In DNA, the CDR3 is TGTGCCAGCAGCGGCGGGACAGATACGCAGTATTTT. This translates into CASSGGTDTQYF.

This clonotype occurred a few times. V gene TRBV18 combines with J gene TRBJ1-2; D call uncertain. Germline V lookup: CDR1 KGHSH, CDR2 LQKENI. CDR3 length: 14 amino acids. The germline V and J ends were trimmed by 1 base and 4 bases, with 10 bases remaining between them. The DNA of the CDR3 is TGTGCCAGCTCACCACGACGTGATTCCTATGGCTACACCTTC. Translating it yields CASSPRRDSYGYTF.